This entry features one T cell receptor (beta chain) sequence. Its target is not known. Between the trimmed V and J ends, which lost 7 bases and 3 bases, there was a span of 15 bases. This CDR3 comprises 14 residues. Per the germline V gene, CDR1 is SQVTM and CDR2 is ANQGSEA. The data stem from a study of OX40 agonist ivuxolimab in advanced cancers. Overall study context: Patients with hepatocellular carcinoma, melanoma, renal cell or head and neck cancer made up the dose-escalation patients. The mean age was roughly 60 years, ranging from roughly 23 to 79, with about four fifths of participants male. Study conclusions and caveats: The work left the antigen specificity of expanded peripheral T cells undetermined.

Assay used: immunoSEQ multiplex PCR; TCRdb lists only in-frame clones, some missing. The sample holds tens of thousands of clones, about 82% seen once. With baseline, cycle 4 day 1, and cycle 7 day 1 as timepoints, blood was sampled. This chain joins TRBV29-1 and TRBJ2-2, with D perhaps TRBD1 (6 bases). The sequence came from an adult with an advanced solid tumor such as melanoma, head and neck, liver or kidney cancer. The sequences come from CD4+ or CD8+ T cells sorted from blood, collected in a trial of the OX40 agonist ivuxolimab. CDR3 sequence: CSAEENRDTGELFF. The DNA for the CDR3 is TGCAGCGCAGAGGAGAACAGGGACACCGGGGAGCTGTTTTTT.